Sequencing of this T cell receptor beta chain was carried out in a study of post-analysis software for immune sequencing data. Turning to the study itself: Relapsing-remitting, secondary progressive and progressive-relapsing courses of multiple sclerosis were included. The study's findings and limits: F measure grouped same-batch samples tightly together. There was significantly lower normalized Chao1 diversity in multiple sclerosis patients than in controls. Included in a set of roughly five TRBV segments more frequent in patients than controls were TRBV5-6, TRBV5-1 and TRBV20-1.

The V end lost 0 bases, the J end lost 9 bases, and 9 bases lay between the germline ends. The CDR3 has 13 residues. CDR1 is KGHSH and CDR2 is LQKENI in the germline V gene. Unique molecular identifiers featured in each of the TCR beta cDNA libraries. T cells numbering roughly 0.95 to 11 million gave rise to some 520,000 cDNA molecules. TCRdb re-analysed the PCR reads in MiXCR, keeping a single row per CDR3 protein. In the table there are 750,000 to 900,000 distinct CDR3 sequences, around 45% of which are singletons. Note on this clonotype: What it recognizes is unknown.

This chain links TRBV18 with TRBJ2-1; D gene uncertain. This TCR was recovered from a girl under 18 with multiple sclerosis. The material sequenced was blood. CDR3 coding DNA: TGTGCCAGCTCACCACCGGGCGTGGGTGAGCAGTTCTTC. Translation gives CASSPPGVGEQFF.